The 14 T cell receptor beta chains in this list originate from one sample, sequenced in a study of cytomegalovirus exposure and HLA in healthy donors. Clones were read by immunoSEQ multiplex PCR, and TCRdb kept only the in-frame ones, dropping some. The sample carries about 190,000 clones, around 86% recorded once. Material: PBMCs. The receptors were gathered from a young woman in good health and CMV-seronegative.

The V call is TRBV4-2, the J call TRBJ2-3; D perhaps matches TRBD2 (5 bases). Germline loops: CDR1 LGHNA, CDR2 YNFKEQ. CDR3 length: 15 residues. V gave up 4 bases and J gave up 0 bases, with 11 bases separating them. The CDR3 sequence is CASSPLGDSTDTQYF. In DNA, the CDR3 is TGTGCCAGCAGCCCTCTGGGAGATAGCACAGATACGCAGTATTTT.

Here the CDR3 DNA reads TGTGCCACCAGCCCAGAGGGACTTCTGGAGACCCAGTACTTC. Translation: CATSPEGLLETQYF. The genes are TRBV15 and TRBJ2-5; weak D call: TRBD2 (6 bases). The CDR3 has 14 amino acids. Germline V gives CDR1 LNHNV, CDR2 YYDKDF (reference sequence). Between the trimmed V and J ends, which lost 5 bases and 5 bases, there was a span of 15 bases.

At least ten counts were recorded for this clone. This rearrangement joins TRBV30 to TRBJ2-1; a possible D gene is TRBD2 (7 bases). The length of the CDR3 is 15 residues. The ends were cut back, 2 bases at V and 2 bases at J, with 13 bases in the middle. The germline V gene has CDR1 GTSNPN and CDR2 SVGIG (reference sequence). CDR3 loop: CAWSWRGPPYNEQFF. CDR3 in DNA: TGTGCCTGGAGTTGGCGGGGGCCACCCTACAATGAGCAGTTCTTC.

In nucleotides, the CDR3 is TGTGCCTGGAGTGGACAGGGACCCGGGGAGCTGTTTTTT. Encoded protein: CAWSGQGPGELFF. This rearrangement joins TRBV30 to TRBJ2-2, with 7 nucleotides matching TRBD1. Germline V gene sequence: CDR1 GTSNPN, CDR2 SVGIG (reference sequence). V shed 1 base, J shed 6 bases, and the junction held 2 bases outside the gene matches. CDR3 size: 13 residues.

The rearrangement links TRBV7-2 to TRBJ2-5; 9 bases align to TRBD1. The CDR3 runs to 16 residues. Trimming cost V 5 bases and J 5 bases; bases outside gene matches: 12. Per the germline V gene, CDR1 is SGHTA and CDR2 is FQGNSA. CDR3 in amino acids: CASSMGQGGNGETQYF. The CDR3 DNA reads as TGTGCCAGCAGCATGGGACAGGGAGGGAATGGGGAGACCCAGTACTTC.

The chain joins TRBV6-4 to TRBJ2-7, with 8 bases identical to TRBD1. The CDR3 contains 13 residues. Germline CDR1 and CDR2: MRHNA and SNTAGT. V was pared by 2 bases and J by 3 bases, with 0 bases of the junction left unmatched. CDR3 nucleotide sequence: TGTGCCAGCAGTGACGGACAGGGCTACGAGCAGTACTTC. Its translation: CASSDGQGYEQYF.

The V and J genes are TRBV18 and TRBJ1-3; TRBD1 might be the D (5 bases). This CDR3 region has 15 residues. Germline CDR1 reads KGHSH; CDR2 reads LQKENI. V was cut by 0 bases and J by 6 bases, with 12 bases left in between. The CDR3 sequence is CASSPPSGPENTIYF. CDR3 DNA: TGTGCCAGCTCACCACCATCAGGGCCCGAAAACACCATATATTTT.

Only one count was recorded for this clone. The chain uses TRBV10-1 and TRBJ2-1; D gene uncertain. The V gene's germline CDR1 is WNHNN and CDR2 SYGVQD (reference sequence). This CDR3 region has 12 residues. Deletions cut 3 bases from V and 6 bases from J, with 6 bases between. CDR3 nucleotides: TGCGCCAGCAGTGACCCGTTCAATGAGCAGTTCTTC. As protein: CASSDPFNEQFF.

The chain carries TRBV5-1 and TRBJ1-5, with a weak D call TRBD1 (5 bases). Per the germline V gene, CDR1 is SGHRS and CDR2 is YFSETQ. The CDR3 has 15 residues. V was cut by 1 base and J by 3 bases, with 11 bases left in between. Here the CDR3 DNA reads TGCGCCAGCAGCTTGAGTGGGGCTATCAATCAGCCCCAGCATTTT. Translating it yields CASSLSGAINQPQHF.

This clone was counted between two and nine times. One junction end does not reproduce the germline sequence, and a read error may be involved. The chain couples TRBV7-8 to TRBJ1-2; 8 positions match TRBD1. The germline CDR1 and CDR2 sequences are SGHVS and FQNEAQ. CDR3 length: 15 residues. The CDR3 sequence is CASSLAGTGGYGYTF. The CDR3 coding sequence is TGTGCCAGCAGCCTAGCCGGGACAGGCGGCTATGGCTACACCTTC.

The gene calls are TRBV2 and TRBJ2-1, with D tentatively TRBD2 (5 bases). CDR1 is SNHLY and CDR2 is FYNNEI in the germline V gene. The length of the CDR3 is 14 residues. Between the trimmed V and J ends, which lost 3 bases and 7 bases, there was a span of 13 bases. The CDR3 bases are TGTGCCAGCAGTGAGGACCCCGGGATGAATGAGCAGTTCTTC. Translated, it gives CASSEDPGMNEQFF.

V gene TRBV9 combines with J gene TRBJ2-3; weak D call: TRBD2 (5 bases). The germline V gene has CDR1 SGDLS and CDR2 YYNGEE. V was cut by 4 bases and J by 10 bases, with 19 bases left in between. CDR3 size: 14 residues. The CDR3: CASSPSSGRSAQYF. The CDR3 region has the DNA TGTGCCAGCAGCCCCTCGAGTGGGAGATCAGCGCAGTATTTT.

V and J are TRBV7-2 and TRBJ1-5; D remains ambiguous. In germline, CDR1 is SGHTA, CDR2 FQGNSA. The CDR3 loop spans 14 amino acids. V was trimmed by 1 base and J by 5 bases, leaving 9 bases between them. The CDR3 DNA reads TGTGCCAGCAGCTTAGAAACGGGTTATCAGCCCCAGCATTTT. Residues: CASSLETGYQPQHF.

The CDR3 spells CASSKQGGGQHF. As DNA, the CDR3 is TGTGCCAGCAGCAAACAGGGGGGAGGCCAGCATTTT. The chain employs TRBV7-8 and TRBJ1-5; 8 nucleotides align to TRBD1. Trimming took 5 bases from V and 12 from J; bases not matched to a gene: 6. The germline gives CDR1 SGHVS, CDR2 FQNEAQ. There are 12 residues in the CDR3.